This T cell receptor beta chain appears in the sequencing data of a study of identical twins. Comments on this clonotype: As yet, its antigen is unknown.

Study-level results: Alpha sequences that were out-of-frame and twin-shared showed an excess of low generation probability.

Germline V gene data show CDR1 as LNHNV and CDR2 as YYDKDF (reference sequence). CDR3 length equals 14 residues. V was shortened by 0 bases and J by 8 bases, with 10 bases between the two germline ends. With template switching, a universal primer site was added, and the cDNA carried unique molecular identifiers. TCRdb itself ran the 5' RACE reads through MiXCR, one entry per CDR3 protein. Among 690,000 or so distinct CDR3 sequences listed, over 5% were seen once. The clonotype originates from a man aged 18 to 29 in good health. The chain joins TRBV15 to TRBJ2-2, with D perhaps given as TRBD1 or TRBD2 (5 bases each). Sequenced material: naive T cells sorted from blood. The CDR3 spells CATSRDRESGELFF. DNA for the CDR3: TGTGCCACCAGCAGAGACAGGGAGTCGGGGGAGCTGTTTTTT.